Listed here are 15 T cell receptor beta chains from one sample, sequenced in a study of patients with pleural tuberculosis. TCRdb reprocessed the reads with MiXCR, giving one entry per CDR3 protein. The table shows almost 30,000 distinct CDR3 sequences, with 15% to 20% occurring only once. The material sequenced was peripheral blood. Every receptor here comes from a human donor with pleural tuberculosis.

This clonotype has a count of ten or more. CDR3 sequence: CASSDSSSSYNSPLHF. The CDR3, as DNA: TGTGCCAGCAGTGACAGTTCAAGCTCCTATAATTCACCCCTCCACTTT. V usage is TRBV2 and J usage is TRBJ1-6; D is unclear. CDR1 is SNHLY and CDR2 is FYNNEI in the germline V gene. The V end lost 3 bases, the J end lost 0 bases, and 9 bases lay between the germline ends. The CDR3 runs 16 residues. Combining the CDR3 with reference TRBV2 and TRBJ1-6 gives the whole variable domain EPEVTQTPSHQVTQMGQEVILRCVPISNHLYFYWYRQILGQKVEFLVSFYNNEISEKSEIFDDQFSVERPDGSNFTLKIRSTKLEDSAMYFCASSDSSSSYNSPLHFGNGTRLTVT.

This clonotype has at least ten counts. The chain joins TRBV12-3 or TRBV12-4 to TRBJ2-3; D gene uncertain. The length of the CDR3 is 14 residues. The V end lost 3 bases, the J end lost 2 bases, and 9 bases lay between the germline ends. The CDR3 DNA is TGTGCCAGCAGTTTTGGTCAGGTCACAGATACGCAGTATTTT. It encodes CASSFGQVTDTQYF.

This clonotype was seen repeatedly, ten times or more. The V and J genes are TRBV5-1 and TRBJ2-2; a weak D match, TRBD2 (6 bases). Germline V gene sequence: CDR1 SGHRS, CDR2 YFSETQ. V was clipped by 2 bases and J by 3 bases, with 8 bases between them. The CDR3 has 14 residues. CDR3 sequence: CASSFGGDTGELFF. The CDR3 nucleotides are TGCGCCAGCAGCTTTGGAGGGGACACCGGGGAGCTGTTTTTT.

Of note for this clonotype: A single base separates this from a much larger clone, so it may be a read error. The CDR3 loop reads CGVEGLKGGVVTEAFF. CDR3 DNA: TGCGGCGTTGAAGGGCTGAAGGGAGGTGTAGTCACTGAAGCTTTCTTT. The rearrangement joins TRBV29-1 to TRBJ1-1; D unresolved. Per the germline V gene, CDR1 is SQVTM and CDR2 is ANQGSEA. The CDR3 sequence is 16 residues long. The complete variable domain, with remaining parts taken from reference TRBV29-1 and TRBJ1-1, reads SAVISQKPSRDICQRGTSLTIQCQVDSQVTMMFWYRQQPGQSLTLIATANQGSEATYESGFVIDKFPISRPNLTFSTLTVSNMSPEDSSIYLCGVEGLKGGVVTEAFFGQGTRLTVV.

This clonotype was seen ten or more times. The J gene is TRBJ1-3, the V gene TRBV29-1; D is ambiguous. This CDR3 comprises 12 residues. The V end was cut by 2 bases, the J end by 4 bases, with 6 bases between. CDR1 is SQVTM, CDR2 ANQGSEA, per germline. This CDR3 reads CSVEFPGNTIYF. CDR3 coding DNA: TGCAGCGTTGAATTCCCCGGAAACACCATATATTTT.

In its sample, this clonotype was seen a few times. Just one base apart from a much larger clone, this may be a read error. This rearrangement joins TRBV7-9 to TRBJ2-5; D is perhaps TRBD1 or TRBD2 (5 bases each). The CDR3 has 14 amino acids. Germline assignment: CDR1 SEHNR and CDR2 FQNEAQ (reference sequence). CDR3 protein: CARSSPGPQETQYF. CDR3 bases: TGTGCCCGCAGCTCCCCGGGGCCCCAAGAGACCCAGTACTTC.

On this clonotype: A much larger clone differs by one base, so this may be a read error. The chain employs TRBV12-3 or TRBV12-4 and TRBJ1-2; possibly TRBD1 for D (6 bases). This CDR3 is built from 11 residues. Here the CDR3 DNA reads TGTGCCAGCAGGGACAGATATGGCTACAACTTC. Residues: CASRDRYGYNF.

This clonotype was found many times. This sequence joins TRBV30 and TRBJ1-5, with D possibly matching TRBD1 (5 bases). CDR1 is GTSNPN, CDR2 SVGIG, per germline (reference sequence). This CDR3 contains 15 residues. Trimming shortened V by 0 bases and J by 10 bases, and 19 bases separated the two germline ends. Here the CDR3 DNA reads TGTGCCTGGAGTGTAATAGCCGGGAGGGGTCAACCCCAGCATTTT. This encodes CAWSVIAGRGQPQHF. The whole variable domain, remainder taken from reference TRBV30 and TRBJ1-5, is SQTIHQWPATLVQPVGSPLSLECTVEGTSNPNLYWYRQAAGRGLQLLFYSVGIGQISSEVPQNLSASRPQDRQFILSSKKLLLSDSGFYLCAWSVIAGRGQPQHFGDGTRLSIL.

The sample holds many counts of this clonotype. The chain combines TRBV29-1 with TRBJ1-1; possible D gene TRBD1, 6 bases. V lost 5 bases and J 2 bases, leaving 9 bases between the germline ends. This CDR3 has 12 residues. The germline gives CDR1 SQVTM, CDR2 ANQGSEA. The CDR3 region has the DNA TGCAGCGTTCGGGACACCAACACTGAAGCTTTCTTT. Its protein product is CSVRDTNTEAFF.

The table lists this clonotype with many counts. The chain recombines TRBV18 with TRBJ1-5; D may be TRBD1 (5 bases). CDR3 length equals 13 residues. Germline lookup yields CDR1 KGHSH and CDR2 LQKENI. V lost 3 bases and J 5 bases, leaving 8 bases between the germline ends. CDR3 in DNA: TGTGCCAGCTCACCCTCACAGGATCAGCCCCAGCATTTT. Translation gives CASSPSQDQPQHF.

This clonotype was observed at least ten times. The gene calls are TRBV25-1 and TRBJ2-1; TRBD1 matches at 7 bases. Trimming cost V 4 bases and J 6 bases; bases outside gene matches: 3. The CDR3 is 13 residues long. Germline CDR1 is MGHDK and CDR2 is SYGVNS. CDR3 protein: CASSGQGRNEQFF. In DNA, the CDR3 is TGTGCCAGCAGTGGACAGGGTCGCAATGAGCAGTTCTTC.

This clonotype has at least ten counts. CDR3 nucleotides: TGCGCCAGCAGCCAAGATACCACGGCGGGGGCCTGGAATGAGCAGTTCTTC. Translated: CASSQDTTAGAWNEQFF. The chain employs TRBV4-3 and TRBJ2-1; a possible D gene is TRBD2 (7 bases). Germline V gives CDR1 LGHNA, CDR2 YSLEER. CDR3 length equals 17 residues. V gave up 0 bases and J gave up 7 bases, with 19 bases separating them.

This clonotype was seen at least ten times. This chain links TRBV6-1 with TRBJ2-2, with 7 positions matching TRBD2. The CDR3 runs to 17 residues. V dropped 1 base and J dropped 2; count of bases not matched to a gene: 7. Germline V lookup: CDR1 MNHNS, CDR2 SASEGT. The CDR3 nucleotides read TGTGCCAGCAGTGAAGGATGGGGGACTACCAACACCGGGGAGCTGTTTTTT. Translating gives CASSEGWGTTNTGELFF.

This clonotype was found once. This chain connects TRBV9 to TRBJ2-3; D is perhaps TRBD2 (5 bases). Trimming removed 0 bases from V and 1 base from J, with 12 bases in between. CDR3 size: 16 residues. The germline V gene has CDR1 SGDLS and CDR2 YYNGEE. Written as DNA, the CDR3 is TGTGCCAGCAGCGTAGACGGGATTGGTGGCACAGATACGCAGTATTTT. Translated: CASSVDGIGGTDTQYF.

This clonotype was detected ten times or more. The rearrangement joins TRBV7-9 to TRBJ2-5; tentative D call: TRBD1 (5 bases). The V end lost 1 base, the J end lost 3 bases, and 9 bases lay between the germline ends. This CDR3 is 14 amino acids long. Germline V lookup: CDR1 SEHNR, CDR2 FQNEAQ (reference sequence). This chain's CDR3 is CASSLVQGEETQYF. The CDR3, as DNA: TGTGCCAGCAGCTTAGTCCAGGGCGAAGAGACCCAGTACTTC.